What follows describes a single T cell receptor (beta chain). Its antigen is unknown. The CDR3 has 16 amino acids. Trimming shortened V by 5 bases and J by 1 base, and 18 bases separated the two germline ends. Germline lookup yields CDR1 SGHDT and CDR2 YYEEEE. Primed by a sample-barcoded 5' primer and a J-beta primer mix, a second PCR proceeded for roughly 6 to 12 cycles. TCRdb fed the 5' RACE reads into MiXCR, producing one record per CDR3 protein. The table has roughly 1,500,000 distinct CDR3 sequences, 34% seen once. The data were taken from a study of blood T cells in healthy people across ages. Notes on the study in general: Long-lived donors had more naive CD4+ cells and higher diversity than aged donors.

The sequencing input was blood. The receptor's source is a woman aged 25 to 39 in good health. The chain joins TRBV5-6 to TRBJ1-1; no firm D call. The CDR3 sequence is CASSPGLALGNTEAFF. The CDR3 DNA reads as TGTGCCAGCAGTCCAGGACTCGCCTTAGGGAACACTGAAGCTTTCTTT.